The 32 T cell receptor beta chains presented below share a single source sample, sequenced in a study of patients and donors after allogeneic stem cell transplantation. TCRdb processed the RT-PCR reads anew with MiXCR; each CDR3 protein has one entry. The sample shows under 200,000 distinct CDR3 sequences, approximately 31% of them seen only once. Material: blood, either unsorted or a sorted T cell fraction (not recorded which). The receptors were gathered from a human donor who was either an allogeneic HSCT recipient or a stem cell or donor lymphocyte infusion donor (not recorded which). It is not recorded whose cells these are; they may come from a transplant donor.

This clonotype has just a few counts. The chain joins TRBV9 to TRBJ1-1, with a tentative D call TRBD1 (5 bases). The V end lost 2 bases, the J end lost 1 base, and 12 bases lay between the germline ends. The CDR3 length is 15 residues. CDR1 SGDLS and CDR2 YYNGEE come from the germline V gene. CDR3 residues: CASSVSGTENTEAFF. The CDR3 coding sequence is TGTGCCAGCAGCGTCTCCGGGACGGAGAACACTGAAGCTTTCTTT.

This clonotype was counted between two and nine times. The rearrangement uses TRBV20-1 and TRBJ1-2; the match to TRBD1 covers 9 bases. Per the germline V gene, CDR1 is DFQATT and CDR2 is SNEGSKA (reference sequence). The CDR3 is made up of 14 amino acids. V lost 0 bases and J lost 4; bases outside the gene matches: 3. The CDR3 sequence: CSARDGQGRYGYTF. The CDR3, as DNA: TGCAGTGCTAGAGATGGACAGGGGCGCTATGGCTACACCTTC.

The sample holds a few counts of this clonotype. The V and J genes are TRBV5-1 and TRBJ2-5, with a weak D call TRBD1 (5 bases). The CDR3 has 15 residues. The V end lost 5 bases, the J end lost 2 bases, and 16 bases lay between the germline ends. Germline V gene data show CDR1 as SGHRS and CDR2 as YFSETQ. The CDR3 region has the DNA TGCGCCAGCAGTCGGACACTCGATAATCAAGAGACCCAGTACTTC. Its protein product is CASSRTLDNQETQYF.

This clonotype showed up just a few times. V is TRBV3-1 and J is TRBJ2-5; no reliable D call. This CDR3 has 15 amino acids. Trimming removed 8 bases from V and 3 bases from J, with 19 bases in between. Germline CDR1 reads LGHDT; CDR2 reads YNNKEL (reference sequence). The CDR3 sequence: CASQSSQTLKETQYF. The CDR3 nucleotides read TGTGCCAGCCAGAGTTCACAGACGCTAAAAGAGACCCAGTACTTC.

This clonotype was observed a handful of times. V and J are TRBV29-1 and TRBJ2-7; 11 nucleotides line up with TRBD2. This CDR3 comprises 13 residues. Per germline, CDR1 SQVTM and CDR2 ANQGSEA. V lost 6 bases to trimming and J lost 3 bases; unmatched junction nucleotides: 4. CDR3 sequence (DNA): TGCAGCGTAGCGGGGACTAGCGGCTACGAGCAGTACTTC. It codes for CSVAGTSGYEQYF.

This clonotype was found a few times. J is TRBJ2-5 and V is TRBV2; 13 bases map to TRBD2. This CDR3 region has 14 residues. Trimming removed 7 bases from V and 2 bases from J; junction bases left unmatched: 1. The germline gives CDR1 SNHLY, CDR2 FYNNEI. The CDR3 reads CASKGLAGQETQYF. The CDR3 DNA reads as TGTGCCAGCAAGGGACTAGCGGGACAAGAGACCCAGTACTTC. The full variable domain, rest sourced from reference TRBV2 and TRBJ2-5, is EPEVTQTPSHQVTQMGQEVILRCVPISNHLYFYWYRQILGQKVEFLVSFYNNEISEKSEIFDDQFSVERPDGSNFTLKIRSTKLEDSAMYFCASKGLAGQETQYFGPGTRLLVL.

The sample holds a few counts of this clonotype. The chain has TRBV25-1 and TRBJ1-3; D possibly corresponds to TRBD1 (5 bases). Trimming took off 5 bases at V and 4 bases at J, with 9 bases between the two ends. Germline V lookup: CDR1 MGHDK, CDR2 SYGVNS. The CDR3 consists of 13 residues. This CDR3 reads CASSIQGGNTIYF. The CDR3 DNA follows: TGTGCCAGCAGTATTCAGGGAGGAAACACCATATATTTT.

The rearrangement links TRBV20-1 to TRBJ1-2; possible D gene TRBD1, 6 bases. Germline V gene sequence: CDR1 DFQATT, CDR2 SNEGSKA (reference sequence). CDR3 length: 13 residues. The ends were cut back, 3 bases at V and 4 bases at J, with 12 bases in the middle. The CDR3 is CSASVDRVYGYTF. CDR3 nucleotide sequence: TGCAGTGCTAGCGTGGACAGAGTCTATGGCTACACCTTC.

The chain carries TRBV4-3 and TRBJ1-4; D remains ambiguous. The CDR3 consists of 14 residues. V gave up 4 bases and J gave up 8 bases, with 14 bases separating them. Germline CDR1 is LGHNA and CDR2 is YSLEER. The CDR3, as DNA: TGCGCCAGCAGCCCCGGCGCAATAGGAGAAAAACTGTTTTTT. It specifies CASSPGAIGEKLFF.

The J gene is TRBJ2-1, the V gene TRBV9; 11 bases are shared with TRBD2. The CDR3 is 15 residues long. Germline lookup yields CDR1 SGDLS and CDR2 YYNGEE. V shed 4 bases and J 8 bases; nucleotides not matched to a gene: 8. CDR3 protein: CASSLGVAGGYEQFF. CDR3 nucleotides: TGTGCCAGCAGCCTCGGGGTAGCGGGAGGGTATGAGCAGTTCTTC.

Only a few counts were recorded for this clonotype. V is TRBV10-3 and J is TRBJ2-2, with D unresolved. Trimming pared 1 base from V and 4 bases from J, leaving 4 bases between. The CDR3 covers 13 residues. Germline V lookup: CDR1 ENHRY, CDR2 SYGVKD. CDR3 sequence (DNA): TGTGCCATCAGTGAGTTCACCACCGGGGAGCTGTTTTTT. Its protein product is CAISEFTTGELFF.

CDR3 region: CAISAQGHEQYF. CDR3 coding DNA: TGTGCCATCAGTGCTCAGGGGCACGAGCAGTACTTC. The genes are TRBV10-3 and TRBJ2-7; tentative D call: TRBD1 (6 bases). V was clipped by 4 bases and J by 5 bases, with 9 bases between them. The germline V gene has CDR1 ENHRY and CDR2 SYGVKD. This CDR3 contains 12 residues.

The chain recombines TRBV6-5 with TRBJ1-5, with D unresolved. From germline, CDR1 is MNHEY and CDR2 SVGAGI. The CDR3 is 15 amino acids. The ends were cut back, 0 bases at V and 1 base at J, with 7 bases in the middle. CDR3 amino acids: CASSYSRRSNQPQHF. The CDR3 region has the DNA TGTGCCAGCAGTTACTCGAGGAGAAGCAATCAGCCCCAGCATTTT.

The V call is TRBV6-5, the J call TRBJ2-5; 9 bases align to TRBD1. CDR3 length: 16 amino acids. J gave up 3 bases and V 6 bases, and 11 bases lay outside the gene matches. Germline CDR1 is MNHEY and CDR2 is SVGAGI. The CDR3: CASSPLLTGGKETQYF. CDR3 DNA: TGTGCCAGCAGCCCGCTCCTGACAGGGGGTAAAGAGACCCAGTACTTC.

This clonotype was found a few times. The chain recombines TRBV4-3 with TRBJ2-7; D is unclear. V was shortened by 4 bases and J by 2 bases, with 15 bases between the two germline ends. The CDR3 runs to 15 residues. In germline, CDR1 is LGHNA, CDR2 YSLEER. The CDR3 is CASSPGRAATYEQYF. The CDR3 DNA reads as TGCGCCAGCAGCCCGGGTCGGGCAGCTACCTACGAGCAGTACTTC.

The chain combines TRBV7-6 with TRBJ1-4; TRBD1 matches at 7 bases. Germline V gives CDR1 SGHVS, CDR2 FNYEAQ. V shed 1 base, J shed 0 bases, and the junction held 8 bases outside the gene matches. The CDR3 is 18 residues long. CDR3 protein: CASSLDPGQKTTNEKLFF. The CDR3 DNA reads TGTGCCAGCAGCTTAGACCCGGGACAGAAAACAACTAATGAAAAACTGTTTTTT.

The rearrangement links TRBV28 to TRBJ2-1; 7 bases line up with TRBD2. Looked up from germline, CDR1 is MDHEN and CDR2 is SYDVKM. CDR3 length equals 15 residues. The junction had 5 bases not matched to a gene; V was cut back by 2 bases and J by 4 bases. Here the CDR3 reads CASSLAGAAYNEQFF. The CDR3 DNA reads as TGTGCCAGCAGTTTAGCGGGAGCGGCGTACAATGAGCAGTTCTTC.

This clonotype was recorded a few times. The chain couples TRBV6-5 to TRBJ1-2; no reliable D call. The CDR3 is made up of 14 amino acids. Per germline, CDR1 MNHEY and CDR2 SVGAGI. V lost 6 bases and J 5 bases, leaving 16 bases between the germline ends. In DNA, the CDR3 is TGTGCCAGCAGCAGGACGGCCGGTAATTATGGCTACACCTTC. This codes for CASSRTAGNYGYTF.

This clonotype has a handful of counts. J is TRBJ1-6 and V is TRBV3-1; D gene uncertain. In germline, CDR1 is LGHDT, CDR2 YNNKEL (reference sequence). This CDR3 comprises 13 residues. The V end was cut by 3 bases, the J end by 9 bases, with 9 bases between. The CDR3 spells CASSQEETSPLHF. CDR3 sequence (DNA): TGTGCCAGCAGCCAGGAGGAGACTTCACCCCTCCACTTT.

The CDR3 DNA sequence: TGTGCCAGCAGCCAGTCGGTGAACACTGAAGCTTTCTTT. It encodes CASSQSVNTEAFF. The gene calls are TRBV14 and TRBJ1-1; D is unclear. The germline gives CDR1 SGHDN, CDR2 FVKESK. V dropped 3 bases and J dropped 0 bases, with 5 bases sitting between them. This CDR3 contains 13 residues.

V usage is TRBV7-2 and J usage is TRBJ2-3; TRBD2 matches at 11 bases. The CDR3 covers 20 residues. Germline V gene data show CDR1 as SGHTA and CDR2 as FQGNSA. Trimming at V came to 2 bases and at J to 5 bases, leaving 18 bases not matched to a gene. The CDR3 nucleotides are TGTGCCAGCAGCTTACCGCGCGGACAGTTAGCGGGAGGGCCTGGAGATACGCAGTATTTT. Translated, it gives CASSLPRGQLAGGPGDTQYF.

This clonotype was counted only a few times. The CDR3 loop is CASSSQGNQPQHF. CDR3 nucleotides: TGTGCCAGCAGTAGCCAGGGAAATCAGCCCCAGCATTTT. J is TRBJ1-5 and V is TRBV6-6, with D perhaps TRBD1 (5 bases). CDR1 MNHNY and CDR2 SVGAGI come from the germline V gene (reference sequence). Trimming removed 5 bases from V and 4 bases from J, with 9 bases in between. This CDR3 has 13 amino acids.

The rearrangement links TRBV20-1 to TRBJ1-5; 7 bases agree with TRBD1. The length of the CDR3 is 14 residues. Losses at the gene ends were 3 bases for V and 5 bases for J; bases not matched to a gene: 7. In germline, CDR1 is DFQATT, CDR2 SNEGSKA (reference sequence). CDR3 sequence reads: CSASPDRQHQPQHF. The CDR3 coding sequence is TGCAGTGCTAGCCCGGACAGGCAGCATCAGCCCCAGCATTTT.

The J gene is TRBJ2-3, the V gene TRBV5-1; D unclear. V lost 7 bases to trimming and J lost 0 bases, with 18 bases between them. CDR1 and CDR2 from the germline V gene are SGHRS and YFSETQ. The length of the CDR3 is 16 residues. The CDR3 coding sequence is TGCGCCAGCGGAGACTCAAATGTTTTTAGCACAGATACGCAGTATTTT. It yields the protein CASGDSNVFSTDTQYF.

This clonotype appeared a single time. The DNA of the CDR3 is TGCAGTGCTACCCCGACTAGCGGGATCTCCTACGAGCAGTACTTC. It yields the protein CSATPTSGISYEQYF. The chain carries TRBV20-1 and TRBJ2-7, with TRBD2 identical over 11 bases. CDR1 is DFQATT and CDR2 is SNEGSKA in the germline V gene (reference sequence). This CDR3 region has 15 residues. V shed 4 bases, J shed 0 bases, and the junction held 5 bases outside the gene matches.

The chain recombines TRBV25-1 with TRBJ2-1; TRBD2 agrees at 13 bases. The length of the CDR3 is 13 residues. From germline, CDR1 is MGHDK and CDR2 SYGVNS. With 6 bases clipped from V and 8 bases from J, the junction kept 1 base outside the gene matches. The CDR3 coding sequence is TGTGCCAGCAGGACTAGCGGGAGGCATGAGCAGTTCTTC. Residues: CASRTSGRHEQFF.

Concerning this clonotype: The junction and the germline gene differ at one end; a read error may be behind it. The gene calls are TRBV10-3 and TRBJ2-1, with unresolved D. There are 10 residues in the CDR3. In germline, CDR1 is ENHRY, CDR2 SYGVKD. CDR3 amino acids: CAISDYPRVF. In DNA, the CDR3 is TGTGCCATCAGTGATTACCCTCGGGTCTTC.

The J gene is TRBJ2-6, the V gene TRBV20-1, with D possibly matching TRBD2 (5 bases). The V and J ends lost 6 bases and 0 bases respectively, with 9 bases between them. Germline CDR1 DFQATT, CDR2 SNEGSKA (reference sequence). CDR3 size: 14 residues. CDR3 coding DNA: TGCAGTGCCGGGATGGACTCTGGGGCCAACGTCCTGACTTTC. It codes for CSAGMDSGANVLTF.

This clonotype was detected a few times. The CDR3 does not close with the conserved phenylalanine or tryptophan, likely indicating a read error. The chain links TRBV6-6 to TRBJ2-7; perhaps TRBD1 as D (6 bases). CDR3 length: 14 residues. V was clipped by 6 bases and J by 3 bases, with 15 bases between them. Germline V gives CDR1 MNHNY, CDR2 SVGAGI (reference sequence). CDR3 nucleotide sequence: TGTGCCAGCAGAGAACAGGGTAGCCTCTACGAGCAGTACTCC. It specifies CASREQGSLYEQYS.

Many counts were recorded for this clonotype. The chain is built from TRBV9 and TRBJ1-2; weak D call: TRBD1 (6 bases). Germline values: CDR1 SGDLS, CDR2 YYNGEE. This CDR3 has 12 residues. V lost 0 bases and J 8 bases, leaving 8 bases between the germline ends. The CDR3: CASSVGGRGYTF. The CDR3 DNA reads TGTGCCAGCAGCGTAGGGGGGCGCGGCTACACCTTC.

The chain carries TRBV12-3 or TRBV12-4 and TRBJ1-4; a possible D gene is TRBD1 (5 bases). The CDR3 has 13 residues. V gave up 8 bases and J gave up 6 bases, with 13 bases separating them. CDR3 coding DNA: TGTGCCAGCGGGAGCAGGGTATATGAAAAACTGTTTTTT. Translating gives CASGSRVYEKLFF.

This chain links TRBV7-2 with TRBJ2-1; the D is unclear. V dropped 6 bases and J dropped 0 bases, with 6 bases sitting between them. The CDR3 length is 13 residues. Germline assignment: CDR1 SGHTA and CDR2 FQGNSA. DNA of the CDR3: TGTGCCAGCAGGCTAAGCTCCTACAATGAGCAGTTCTTC. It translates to CASRLSSYNEQFF.